A selection of T cell receptor beta chains follows, all from one sample in a study of cytomegalovirus exposure and HLA in healthy donors. The assay was immunoSEQ multiplex PCR, and TCRdb's table has in-frame clones only and misses some. Among 150,000 to 200,000 clones listed, about 81% were seen once. Sample: PBMCs. These receptors all stem from a woman aged 25 to 45 in good health and CMV-seronegative. Each CDR3 is given with its conserved first and last residue. Clone size is not always given. Where it is, it says once, few, many or a class for expanded clones.

v_call: TRBV6-1
clone_size: NA
cdr3_aa: CASSESLAAAYNEQFF

v_call: TRBV18
clone_size: NA
cdr3_aa: CASSPTGSEAFF

v_call: TRBV5-1
clone_size: NA
cdr3_aa: CASSLGGTSNQPQHF

v_call: TRBV4-1
clone_size: NA
cdr3_aa: CASSIGTARSTKYEQYF

v_call: TRBV6-1
clone_size: NA
cdr3_aa: CASSATGLADLEQFF

v_call: TRBV4-1
clone_size: NA
cdr3_aa: CASSQADSFSGNTIYF

v_call: TRBV19
clone_size: few
cdr3_aa: CASRDRINSNQPQHF

v_call: TRBV29-1
clone_size: many
cdr3_aa: CSAEVESGAEQYF

v_call: TRBV10-3
clone_size: NA
cdr3_aa: CAISDLAEAFF

v_call: TRBV27
clone_size: NA
cdr3_aa: CASSLGGSNTEAFF

v_call: TRBV2
clone_size: NA
cdr3_aa: CASSTDRGSNQPQHF

v_call: TRBV7-2
clone_size: NA
cdr3_aa: CASSLAWALMNEQFF

v_call: TRBV19
clone_size: NA
cdr3_aa: CASSTSGQSSYEQYF

v_call: TRBV11-3
clone_size: once
cdr3_aa: CASSFRITSVHEQYF

v_call: TRBV10-2
clone_size: NA
cdr3_aa: CASRLGGRLSQETQYF

v_call: TRBV6-5
clone_size: NA
cdr3_aa: CASTQTRDRVYEQYF

v_call: TRBV5-1
clone_size: NA
cdr3_aa: CASSFYLATGELFF

v_call: TRBV9
clone_size: NA
cdr3_aa: CASSPGQTSSYEQYF

v_call: TRBV5-1
clone_size: NA
cdr3_aa: CASSLSGNSNQPQHF

v_call: TRBV27
clone_size: NA
cdr3_aa: CASSKHGQGGGPNQPQHF

v_call: TRBV5-1
clone_size: NA
cdr3_aa: CASSSRGAGGPRDTQYF

v_call: TRBV5-1
clone_size: NA
cdr3_aa: CASSIGQGATNYGYTF

v_call: TRBV5-1
clone_size: NA
cdr3_aa: CASSELPDTQYF

v_call: TRBV30
clone_size: NA
cdr3_aa: CAWSVGAQGQPQHF

v_call: TRBV2
clone_size: few
cdr3_aa: CASSEQEGYEQYF

v_call: TRBV7-7
clone_size: few
cdr3_aa: CASSQGQARSNEQFF

v_call: TRBV10-3
clone_size: NA
cdr3_aa: CAIAAGKNEKLFF

v_call: TRBV10-3
clone_size: NA
cdr3_aa: CAISGQGANTEAFF

v_call: TRBV27
clone_size: NA
cdr3_aa: CASSSLSVPANEQFF

v_call: TRBV5-4
clone_size: NA
cdr3_aa: CASSVRTSGRGEQYF

v_call: TRBV4-2
clone_size: NA
cdr3_aa: CASSQATGADSNQPQHF

v_call: TRBV5-4
clone_size: few
cdr3_aa: CASSLQESGELFF

v_call: TRBV5-6
clone_size: NA
cdr3_aa: CASSLSSTDTQYF

v_call: TRBV7-8
clone_size: NA
cdr3_aa: CASSLGDRVGQETQYF

v_call: TRBV5-1
clone_size: NA
cdr3_aa: CASSFITGQGNSPLHF

v_call: TRBV5-1
clone_size: NA
cdr3_aa: CASSFGQGLYSYEQYF